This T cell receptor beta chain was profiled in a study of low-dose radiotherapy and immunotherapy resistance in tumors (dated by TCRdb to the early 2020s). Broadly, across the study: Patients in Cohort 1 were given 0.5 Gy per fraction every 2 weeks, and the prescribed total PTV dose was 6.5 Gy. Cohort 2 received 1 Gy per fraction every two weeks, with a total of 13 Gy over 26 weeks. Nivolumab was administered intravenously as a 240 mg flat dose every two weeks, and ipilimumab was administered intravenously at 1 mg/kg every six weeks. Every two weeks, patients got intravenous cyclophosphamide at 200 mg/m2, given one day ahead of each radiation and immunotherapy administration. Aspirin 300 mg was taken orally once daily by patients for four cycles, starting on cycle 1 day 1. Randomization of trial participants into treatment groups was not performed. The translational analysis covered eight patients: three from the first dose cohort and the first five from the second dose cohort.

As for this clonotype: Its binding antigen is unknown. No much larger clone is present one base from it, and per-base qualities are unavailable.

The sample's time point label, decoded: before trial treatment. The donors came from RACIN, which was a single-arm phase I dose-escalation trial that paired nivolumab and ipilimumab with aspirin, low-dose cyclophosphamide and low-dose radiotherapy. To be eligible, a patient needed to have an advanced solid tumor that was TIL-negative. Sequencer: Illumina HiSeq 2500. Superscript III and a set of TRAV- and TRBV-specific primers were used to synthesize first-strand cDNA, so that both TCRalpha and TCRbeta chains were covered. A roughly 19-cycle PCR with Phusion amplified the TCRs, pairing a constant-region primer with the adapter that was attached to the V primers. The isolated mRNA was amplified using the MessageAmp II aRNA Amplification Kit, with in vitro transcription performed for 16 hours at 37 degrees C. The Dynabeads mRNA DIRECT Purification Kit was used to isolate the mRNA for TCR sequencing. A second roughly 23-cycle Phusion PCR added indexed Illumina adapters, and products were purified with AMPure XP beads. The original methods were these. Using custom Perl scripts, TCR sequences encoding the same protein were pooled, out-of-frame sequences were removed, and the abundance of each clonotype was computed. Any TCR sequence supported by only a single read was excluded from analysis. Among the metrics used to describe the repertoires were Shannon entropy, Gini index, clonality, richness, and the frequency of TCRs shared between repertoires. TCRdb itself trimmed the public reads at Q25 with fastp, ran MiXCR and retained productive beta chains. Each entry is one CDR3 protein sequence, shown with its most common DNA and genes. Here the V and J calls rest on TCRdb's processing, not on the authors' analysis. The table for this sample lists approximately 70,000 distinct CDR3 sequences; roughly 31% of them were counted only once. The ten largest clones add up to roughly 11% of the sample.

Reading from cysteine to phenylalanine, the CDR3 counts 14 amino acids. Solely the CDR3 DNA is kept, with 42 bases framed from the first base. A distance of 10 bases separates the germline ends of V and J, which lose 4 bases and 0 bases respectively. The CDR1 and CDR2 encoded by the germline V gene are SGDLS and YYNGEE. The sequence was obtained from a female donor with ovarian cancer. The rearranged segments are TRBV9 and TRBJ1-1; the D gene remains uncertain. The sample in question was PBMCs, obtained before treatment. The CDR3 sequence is CASSMDLLNTEAFF. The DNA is TGTGCCAGCAGCATGGACCTATTGAACACTGAAGCTTTCTTT.